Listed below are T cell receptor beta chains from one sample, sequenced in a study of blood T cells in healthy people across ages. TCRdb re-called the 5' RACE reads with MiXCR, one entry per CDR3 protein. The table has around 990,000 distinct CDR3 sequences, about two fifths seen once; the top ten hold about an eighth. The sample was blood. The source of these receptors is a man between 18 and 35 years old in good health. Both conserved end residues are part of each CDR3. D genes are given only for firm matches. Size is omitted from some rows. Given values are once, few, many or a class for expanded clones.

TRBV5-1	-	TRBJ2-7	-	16	TGCGCCAGCAGCTTGGGGACGGGTTCGTTGGCCTACGAGCAGTACTTC	CASSLGTGSLAYEQYF
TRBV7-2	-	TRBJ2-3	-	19	TGTGCCAGCAGCCTATGGACGGAATACCAGCACTCTAGCACAGATACGCAGTATTTT	CASSLWTEYQHSSTDTQYF
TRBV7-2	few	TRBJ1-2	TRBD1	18	TGTGCCAGCAGCCTCGGCGGTAGGGGGCGTTGGGCTAGCTATGGCTACACCTTC	CASSLGGRGRWASYGYTF
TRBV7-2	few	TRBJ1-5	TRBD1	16	TGTGCCAGCAGCTACGGGACAGCAAATAGCAATCAGCCCCAGCATTTT	CASSYGTANSNQPQHF
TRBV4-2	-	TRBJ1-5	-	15	TGTGCCAGCAGCCAAGGGGGAACCGCTAATCAGCCCCAGCATTTT	CASSQGGTANQPQHF
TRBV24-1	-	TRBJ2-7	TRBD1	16	TGTGCCACCAGTGATACGGACAGGGGGCACGTCGCCGAGCAGTACTTC	CATSDTDRGHVAEQYF
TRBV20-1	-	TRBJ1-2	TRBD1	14	TGCAGTGCCAGCCCGGGACAGCTTTCCTATGGCTACACCTTC	CSASPGQLSYGYTF
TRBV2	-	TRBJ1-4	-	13	TGTGCCAGCAACTCGGGGGCAAGTGAAAAACTGTTTTTT	CASNSGASEKLFF
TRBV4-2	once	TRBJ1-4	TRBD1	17	TGTGCCAGCAGCCAAGATAGGGCAGGGGGGACTAGTGAAAAACTGTTTTTT	CASSQDRAGGTSEKLFF
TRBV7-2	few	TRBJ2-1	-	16	TGTGCCAGCAGCTTAGTCGGCGGACAGGAGGGAAATGAGCAGTTCTTC	CASSLVGGQEGNEQFF
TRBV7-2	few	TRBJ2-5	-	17	TGTGCCAGCAGCTTAGGTTATGTCGACCCTTTTTCCGAGACCCAGTACTTC	CASSLGYVDPFSETQYF
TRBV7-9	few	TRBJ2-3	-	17	TGTGCCAGCAGCCCGGGACGGGCTTTTCCTTTTGGGGATACGCAGTATTTT	CASSPGRAFPFGDTQYF
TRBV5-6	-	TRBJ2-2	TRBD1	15	TGTGCCAGCAGCCGGACAGGGGGCTGGACCGGGGAGCTGTTTTTT	CASSRTGGWTGELFF
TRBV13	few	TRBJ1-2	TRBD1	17	TGTGCCAGCAGCTCACGGGACAGGGGGCATCCCGTCTATGGCTACACCTTC	CASSSRDRGHPVYGYTF
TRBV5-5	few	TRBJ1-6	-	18	TGTGCCAGCAGCTTACCCTTCACAGGACTCCGGTATAATTCACCCCTCCACTTT	CASSLPFTGLRYNSPLHF
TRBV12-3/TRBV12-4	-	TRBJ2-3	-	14	TGTGCCAGCAGTTTACAACAGTGGGGAGATACGCAGTATTTT	CASSLQQWGDTQYF
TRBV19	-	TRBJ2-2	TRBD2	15	TGTGCCAGTTCTCTGAGCGGGGGGGGAACCGGGGAGCTGTTTTTT	CASSLSGGGTGELFF
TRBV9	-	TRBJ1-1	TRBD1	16	TGTGCCAGCAGCGCGGGACAGGGAATTCTGAACACTGAAGCTTTCTTT	CASSAGQGILNTEAFF
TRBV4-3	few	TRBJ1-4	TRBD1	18	TGCGCCAGCAGCCCGAGACACACTACAGGGGCAACTAATGAAAAACTGTTTTTT	CASSPRHTTGATNEKLFF
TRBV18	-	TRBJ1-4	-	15	TGTGCCAGCTCACCTGCGGCACTTAGGGTTGAAAAACTGTTTTTT	CASSPAALRVEKLFF
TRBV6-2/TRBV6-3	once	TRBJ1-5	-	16	TGTGCCAGCAGCCACCGAATCCATCGCGGCAATCAGCCCCAGCATTTT	CASSHRIHRGNQPQHF
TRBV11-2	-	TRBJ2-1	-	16	TGTGCCAGCAGCTTAGATCAAGGGAGCTCCTACAATGAGCAGTTCTTC	CASSLDQGSSYNEQFF
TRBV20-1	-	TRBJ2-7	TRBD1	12	TGCAGTGCTTGGACAGGAGGATACGAGCAGTACTTC	CSAWTGGYEQYF
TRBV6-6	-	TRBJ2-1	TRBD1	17	TGTGCCAGCAGTTACGGGGCCGGACAGGGAATACGGAATGAGCAGTTCTTC	CASSYGAGQGIRNEQFF
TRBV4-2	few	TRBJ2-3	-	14	TGTGCCAGCAGCCAAGAGACTAGTGCAGATACGCAGTATTTT	CASSQETSADTQYF
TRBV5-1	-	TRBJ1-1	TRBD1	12	TGCGCCGGCAGGACAGGGAACACTGAAGCTTTCTTT	CAGRTGNTEAFF
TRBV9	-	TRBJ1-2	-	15	TGTGCCAGCAGCGTAGTTGGGCAGGCGAACTATGGCTACACCTTC	CASSVVGQANYGYTF
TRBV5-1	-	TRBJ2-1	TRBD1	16	TGCGCCAGCAGCCCGATCCAGGGGGCGGTTGGCGATGAGCAGTTCTTC	CASSPIQGAVGDEQFF
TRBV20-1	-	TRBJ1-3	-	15	TGCAGTGCCCTCGCCGGGACGGACTCTGGAAACACCATATATTTT	CSALAGTDSGNTIYF
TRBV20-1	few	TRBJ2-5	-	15	TGCAGTGCTAGAGATATGAATCACGTAATTGAGACCCAGTACTTC	CSARDMNHVIETQYF
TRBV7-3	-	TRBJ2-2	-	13	TGTGCCAGCAGCCCCAGAGGGGCCGGGGAGCTGTTTTTT	CASSPRGAGELFF
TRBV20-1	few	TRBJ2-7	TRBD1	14	TGCAGTGCTAGAGACCGGGACAGGGTCTACGAGCAGTACTTC	CSARDRDRVYEQYF
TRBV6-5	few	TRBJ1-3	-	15	TGTGCCAGCAGCAGGAACCGCGGGTCTGGAAACACCATATATTTT	CASSRNRGSGNTIYF
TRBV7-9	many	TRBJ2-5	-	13	TGTGCCAGCAGCCCGACGGTTCAAGAGACCCAGTACTTC	CASSPTVQETQYF
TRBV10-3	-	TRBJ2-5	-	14	TGTGCCATCAGTGGGGCAGCTTCGGAGGAGGCCCAGTACTTC	CAISGAASEEAQYF
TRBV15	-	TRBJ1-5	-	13	TGTGCCACCAGCGCTCAAGGGAGTCAGCCCCAGCATTTT	CATSAQGSQPQHF
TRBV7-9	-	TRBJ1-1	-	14	TGTGCCAGCAGCTTAGACCGAGATAACACTGAAGCTTTCTTT	CASSLDRDNTEAFF
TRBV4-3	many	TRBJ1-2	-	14	TGCGCCAGCAGCCAAGAAACGGGGAACAGTGGCTACACCTTC	CASSQETGNSGYTF
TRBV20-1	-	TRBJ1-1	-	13	TGCAGTGCGGTCGGACCGTGGAACACTGAAGCTTTCTTT	CSAVGPWNTEAFF
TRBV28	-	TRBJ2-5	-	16	TGTGCCAGCGCGAAGGGGACGGAGAAATTACTGGAGACCCAGTACTTC	CASAKGTEKLLETQYF